Below, 25 T cell receptor beta chains from the same sample are listed, as sequenced in a study of T cell repertoires in cytomegalovirus infection. TCRdb redid the calling of the reads with MiXCR, one entry per CDR3 protein. The sample has hundreds of thousands of distinct CDR3 sequences; approximately 18% are singletons. Sequenced sample: PBMCs. Every receptor here comes from a human donor in good health (CMV status not recorded). Some clones in this sample may be carry-over from other donors' samples.

The sample holds a few counts of this clonotype. The CDR3 nucleotides read TGTGCCAGTAGGACTAATGACCCTCACAGTGAAGCTTTCTTT. It is translated as CASRTNDPHSEAFF. The V gene is TRBV19, the J gene TRBJ1-1, with D unresolved. The CDR3 runs 14 residues. V gave up 6 bases and J gave up 7 bases, with 18 bases separating them. The V gene's germline CDR1 is LNHDA and CDR2 SQIVND (reference sequence).

This clonotype was seen repeatedly, ten times or more. The chain has TRBV7-2 and TRBJ2-3; D not resolved. V was shortened by 4 bases and J by 3 bases, with 8 bases between the two germline ends. The germline V gene has CDR1 SGHTA and CDR2 FQGNSA. The CDR3 contains 13 residues. In nucleotides, the CDR3 is TGTGCCAGCAGCTATAGGGCTACAGATACGCAGTATTTT. Translating gives CASSYRATDTQYF.

This clonotype was found many times. The gene calls are TRBV28 and TRBJ1-4; TRBD1 matches 10 bases. Germline values: CDR1 MDHEN, CDR2 SYDVKM. This CDR3 is 14 amino acids long. The trim removed 4 bases at V and 10 bases at J, leaving 6 bases unmatched. CDR3: CASSSGTGVGKLFF. Here the CDR3 DNA reads TGTGCCAGCAGTTCCGGGACAGGGGTGGGAAAACTGTTTTTT. The entire variable domain, with the rest obtained from reference TRBV28 and TRBJ1-4, is as follows: DVKVTQSSRYLVKRTGEKVFLECVQDMDHENMFWYRQDPGLGLRLIYFSYDVKMKEKGDIPEGYSVSREKKERFSLILESASTNQTSMYLCASSSGTGVGKLFFGSGTQLSVL.

The genes are TRBV6-6 and TRBJ2-3; the D gene is possibly TRBD2 (6 bases). The CDR3 is 15 amino acids. V was cut by 7 bases and J by 1 base, with 15 bases left in between. Germline CDR1 MNHNY, CDR2 SVGAGI (reference sequence). CDR3 in DNA: TGTGCCAGCATTGGGGCGGGAAGACGCACAGATACGCAGTATTTT. Amino acid sequence: CASIGAGRRTDTQYF.

The chain couples TRBV7-3 to TRBJ2-7; perhaps D is TRBD1 or TRBD2 (7 bases each). This CDR3 is 15 amino acids long. Trimming stripped 7 bases from V and 3 bases from J, with 19 bases between. The germline CDR1 and CDR2 sequences are SGHTA and FQGTGA. The CDR3 loop is CASTQGGDLNYEQYF. CDR3 nucleotides: TGTGCCAGCACCCAGGGGGGGGACCTCAACTACGAGCAGTACTTC.

This clonotype came up many times. The V gene is TRBV7-9, the J gene TRBJ1-4; 7 nucleotides agree with TRBD1. The CDR3 sequence is 15 residues long. Germline V gene data show CDR1 as SEHNR and CDR2 as FQNEAQ (reference sequence). V shed 6 bases, J shed 4 bases, and the junction held 8 bases outside the gene matches. CDR3 DNA: TGTGCCAGCAGGCCCGGGACAGCCGATAATGAAAAACTGTTTTTT. This translates into CASRPGTADNEKLFF.

The chain links TRBV28 to TRBJ1-5; 9 nucleotides align to TRBD1. Trimming at V came to 5 bases and at J to 4 bases, leaving 6 bases not matched to a gene. The CDR3 has 15 amino acids. CDR1 is MDHEN and CDR2 is SYDVKM in the germline V gene. Here the CDR3 reads CASSRPGTGNQPQHF. The CDR3 bases are TGTGCCAGCAGTCGTCCTGGGACAGGGAATCAGCCCCAGCATTTT. The full variable domain, in which reference TRBV28 and TRBJ1-5 provide the parts outside the CDR3, is DVKVTQSSRYLVKRTGEKVFLECVQDMDHENMFWYRQDPGLGLRLIYFSYDVKMKEKGDIPEGYSVSREKKERFSLILESASTNQTSMYLCASSRPGTGNQPQHFGDGTRLSIL.

The V call is TRBV12-3 or TRBV12-4, the J call TRBJ2-1; 10 bases line up with TRBD1. The V gene end was trimmed by 7 bases and the J gene end by 8 bases; junction bases not matched to a gene: 11. The length of the CDR3 is 15 residues. CDR3 nucleotides: TGTGCCAGCACCTCCGGACAGGGGGTAGGCGATGAGCAGTTCTTC. Amino acid sequence: CASTSGQGVGDEQFF.

Ten or more counts support this clonotype. The chain is built from TRBV4-3 and TRBJ2-1, with TRBD1 matching 8 bases. The ends lost 4 bases at V and 6 bases at J; junction bases unmatched: 8. Looked up from germline, CDR1 is LGHNA and CDR2 is YSLEER. This CDR3 is built from 15 residues. CDR3 region: CASSPRQGTSNEQFF. The CDR3 region has the DNA TGCGCCAGCAGCCCACGACAGGGGACGAGCAATGAGCAGTTCTTC.

This clonotype has only a few counts. The J gene is TRBJ2-1, the V gene TRBV10-2, with D hard to call. Trimming cost V 2 bases and J 6 bases, with 23 bases left between them. Germline V gene lookup returns CDR1 WSHSY and CDR2 SAAADI. This CDR3 has 18 amino acids. The DNA for the CDR3 is TGCGCCAGCAGTGAGCCCCGCCTAAGAACCAGGATTACCAATGAGCAGTTCTTC. It specifies CASSEPRLRTRITNEQFF.

This clonotype was found a few times. The genes are TRBV7-9 and TRBJ1-6; possible D gene TRBD1, 6 bases. V was shortened by 2 bases and J by 13 bases, with 18 bases between the two germline ends. The CDR3 covers 15 residues. CDR1 SEHNR and CDR2 FQNEAQ come from the germline V gene (reference sequence). The CDR3 coding sequence is TGTGCCAGCAGCTTAACCCAGGCAGGGGTGTCCCCCCTCCACTTT. This translates into CASSLTQAGVSPLHF. Together with reference TRBV7-9 and TRBJ1-6, the CDR3 gives the full variable domain: DTGVSQNPRHKITKRGQNVTFRCDPISEHNRLYWYRQTLGQGPEFLTYFQNEAQLEKSRLLSDRFSAERPKGSFSTLEIQRTEQGDSAMYLCASSLTQAGVSPLHFGNGTRLTVT.

This clonotype has ten or more counts. This chain connects TRBV19 to TRBJ2-5; D possibly corresponds to TRBD2 (5 bases). Per the germline V gene, CDR1 is LNHDA and CDR2 is SQIVND (reference sequence). Deletions cut 3 bases from V and 7 bases from J, with 18 bases between. The length of the CDR3 is 15 residues. CDR3 nucleotide sequence: TGTGCCAGTAGTATCCGGGGTAGTCCGCCAGGGACCCAGTACTTC. Translation: CASSIRGSPPGTQYF. Full variable domain (outside the CDR3, taken from reference TRBV19 and TRBJ2-5): DGGITQSPKYLFRKEGQNVTLSCEQNLNHDAMYWYRQDPGQGLRLIYYSQIVNDFQKGDIAEGYSVSREKKESFPLTVTSAQKNPTAFYLCASSIRGSPPGTQYFGPGTRLLVL.

In its sample, this clonotype was seen a few times. The genes are TRBV28 and TRBJ1-2, with 7 bases aligning to TRBD1. This CDR3 region has 15 residues. The germline CDR1 and CDR2 sequences are MDHEN and SYDVKM. J lost 7 bases, V lost 8 bases, and 16 bases had no gene match. In DNA form, the CDR3 reads TGTGCCAGCGCCTTCACCCCAGGGGGAGTAAGTGGCTACACCTTC. It is translated as CASAFTPGGVSGYTF.

This clonotype occurred many times. The chain combines TRBV6-1 with TRBJ2-1; 9 bases are a match to TRBD2. Germline CDR1 and CDR2: MNHNS and SASEGT. This CDR3 has 15 residues. V shed 7 bases and J 6 bases; nucleotides not matched to a gene: 10. This CDR3 is CASTPLAGVFNEQFF. CDR3 bases: TGTGCCAGCACCCCCTTAGCGGGAGTTTTCAATGAGCAGTTCTTC.

V gene TRBV11-2 combines with J gene TRBJ1-5, with D perhaps TRBD1 (5 bases). Trimming left V 5 bases short and J 4 bases short, with 18 bases between. The CDR3 extends over 16 amino acids. Germline CDR1 is SGHAT and CDR2 is FQNNGV. The CDR3 nucleotides read TGTGCCAGCAGCGGGGTAGACAGAGGGGTGAATCAGCCCCAGCATTTT. Translation gives CASSGVDRGVNQPQHF.

This clonotype has ten or more counts. This chain connects TRBV7-2 to TRBJ2-7, with 12 bases that match TRBD2. CDR1 and CDR2 from the germline V gene are SGHTA and FQGNSA. There are 16 residues in the CDR3. The V segment lost 1 base and the J segment 3 bases; nucleotides outside the gene matches: 4. CDR3 amino acids: CASSLGLAGVYYEQYF. As DNA, the CDR3 is TGTGCCAGCAGCTTAGGACTAGCGGGAGTGTACTACGAGCAGTACTTC.

This clonotype was observed at least ten times. V usage is TRBV7-9 and J usage is TRBJ2-1; weak D call: TRBD2 (6 bases). The CDR3 has 14 residues. V gave up 8 bases and J gave up 10 bases, with 21 bases separating them. The V gene's germline CDR1 is SEHNR and CDR2 FQNEAQ (reference sequence). CDR3 loop: CASVLGATRGEQFF. The CDR3 DNA is TGTGCCAGCGTCCTAGGCGCCACTCGGGGGGAGCAGTTCTTC.

Ten or more counts support this clonotype. The chain combines TRBV6-1 with TRBJ2-3; D remains ambiguous. Germline assignment: CDR1 MNHNS and CDR2 SASEGT. There are 16 residues in the CDR3. Trimming took off 2 bases at V and 2 bases at J, with 14 bases between the two ends. CDR3 DNA sequence: TGTGCCAGCAGTGAACGTATGGTCACAGACACAGATACGCAGTATTTT. This codes for CASSERMVTDTDTQYF.

This rearrangement joins TRBV20-1 to TRBJ2-3; 9 positions match TRBD2. The CDR3 runs to 15 residues. The ends lost 0 bases at V and 3 bases at J; junction bases unmatched: 4. CDR1 DFQATT and CDR2 SNEGSKA come from the germline V gene (reference sequence). The CDR3 nucleotides read TGCAGTGCTAGAGATGGAACTAGCGGGACAGATACGCAGTATTTT. Translation: CSARDGTSGTDTQYF.

This chain uses TRBV5-6 with TRBJ2-3; the D gene is possibly TRBD1 (6 bases). Trimming took off 4 bases at V and 0 bases at J, with 15 bases between the two ends. The CDR3 loop spans 16 amino acids. Germline V gene lookup returns CDR1 SGHDT and CDR2 YYEEEE. CDR3: CASSTRNRVSTDTQYF. For the CDR3, the DNA is TGTGCCAGCAGCACCAGAAACAGGGTTAGCACAGATACGCAGTATTTT.

In its sample, this clonotype was seen once. This chain uses TRBV20-1 with TRBJ1-6; a possible D gene is TRBD1 (5 bases). CDR3 length equals 13 residues. The V end was cut by 3 bases, the J end by 5 bases, with 8 bases between. CDR1 DFQATT and CDR2 SNEGSKA come from the germline V gene (reference sequence). The CDR3 is CSASPGNNSPLHF. The CDR3 nucleotides are TGCAGTGCTAGCCCAGGGAATAATTCACCCCTCCACTTT.

This clonotype was seen more than once but under ten times. This chain connects TRBV27 to TRBJ1-5; D remains ambiguous. Trimming stripped 8 bases from V and 2 bases from J, with 13 bases between. Germline V gene data show CDR1 as MNHEY and CDR2 as SMNVEV (reference sequence). This CDR3 has 14 amino acids. The CDR3, as DNA: TGTGCCAGCGCCGGGCAGCTTGGCAATCAGCCCCAGCATTTT. Its protein product is CASAGQLGNQPQHF.

The chain carries TRBV20-1 and TRBJ1-4, with D hard to call. The CDR3 loop spans 13 amino acids. The germline V and J ends were trimmed by 2 bases and 8 bases, with 12 bases remaining between them. Germline V gives CDR1 DFQATT, CDR2 SNEGSKA (reference sequence). The CDR3 sequence: CSARWTVEEKLFF. The DNA of the CDR3 is TGCAGTGCTAGATGGACGGTAGAGGAAAAACTGTTTTTT.

The V call is TRBV28, the J call TRBJ1-5, with D maybe TRBD1 (5 bases). Germline V CDR1 and CDR2: MDHEN, SYDVKM. Trimming left V 8 bases short and J 7 bases short, with 12 bases between. The CDR3 runs 12 residues. As DNA, the CDR3 is TGTGCCAGCGCCTGGGGGACCCAGCCCCAGCATTTT. Its protein product is CASAWGTQPQHF.

In this sample, this clonotype turned up many times. The J gene is TRBJ2-1, the V gene TRBV7-2; D may be TRBD2 (6 bases). This CDR3 has 16 amino acids. Germline lookup yields CDR1 SGHTA and CDR2 FQGNSA. V was shortened by 6 bases and J by 5 bases, with 20 bases between the two germline ends. The CDR3 is CASSSAGTDAHNEQFF. Written as DNA, the CDR3 is TGTGCCAGCAGTTCGGCGGGAACCGACGCGCACAATGAGCAGTTCTTC. Drawing the rest from reference TRBV7-2 and TRBJ2-1, the complete variable domain is GAGVSQSPSNKVTEKGKDVELRCDPISGHTALYWYRQSLGQGLEFLIYFQGNSAPDKSGLPSDRFSAERTGGSVSTLTIQRTQQEDSAVYLCASSSAGTDAHNEQFFGPGTRLTVL.